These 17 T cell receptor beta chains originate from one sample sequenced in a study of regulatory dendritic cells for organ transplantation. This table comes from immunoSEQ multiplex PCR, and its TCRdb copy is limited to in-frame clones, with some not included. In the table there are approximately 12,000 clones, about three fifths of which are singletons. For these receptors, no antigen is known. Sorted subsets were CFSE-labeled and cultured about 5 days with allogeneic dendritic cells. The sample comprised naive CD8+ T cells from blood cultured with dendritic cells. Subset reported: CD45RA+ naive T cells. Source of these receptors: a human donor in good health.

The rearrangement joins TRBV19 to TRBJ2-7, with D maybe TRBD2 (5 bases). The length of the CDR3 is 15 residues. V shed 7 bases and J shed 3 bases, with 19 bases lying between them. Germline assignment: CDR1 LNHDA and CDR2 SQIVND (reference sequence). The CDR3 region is CASTPSSSGYYEQYF. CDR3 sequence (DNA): TGTGCCAGTACCCCCTCATCCTCGGGATACTACGAGCAGTACTTC.

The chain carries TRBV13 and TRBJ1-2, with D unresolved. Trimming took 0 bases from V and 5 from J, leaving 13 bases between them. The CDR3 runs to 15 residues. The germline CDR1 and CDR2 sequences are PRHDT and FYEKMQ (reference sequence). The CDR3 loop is CASSLGEGEGYGYTF. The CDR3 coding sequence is TGTGCCAGCAGCTTAGGAGAGGGCGAGGGATATGGCTACACCTTC. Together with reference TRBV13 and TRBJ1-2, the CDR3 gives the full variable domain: AAGVIQSPRHLIKEKRETATLKCYPIPRHDTVYWYQQGPGQDPQFLISFYEKMQSDKGSIPDRFSAQQFSDYHSELNMSSLELGDSALYFCASSLGEGEGYGYTFGSGTRLTVV.

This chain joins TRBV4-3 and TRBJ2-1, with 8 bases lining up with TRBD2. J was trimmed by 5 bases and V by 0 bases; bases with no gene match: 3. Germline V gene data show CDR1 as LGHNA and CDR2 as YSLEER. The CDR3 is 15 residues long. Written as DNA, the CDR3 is TGCGCCAGCAGCCAAGATAGCGGGGCTCACAATGAGCAGTTCTTC. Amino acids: CASSQDSGAHNEQFF.

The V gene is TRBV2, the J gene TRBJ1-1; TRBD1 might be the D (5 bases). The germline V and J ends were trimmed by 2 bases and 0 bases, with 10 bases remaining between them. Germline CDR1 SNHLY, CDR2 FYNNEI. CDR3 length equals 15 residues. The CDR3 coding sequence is TGTGCCAGCAGTGAATTAGACAGCATGAACACTGAAGCTTTCTTT. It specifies CASSELDSMNTEAFF.

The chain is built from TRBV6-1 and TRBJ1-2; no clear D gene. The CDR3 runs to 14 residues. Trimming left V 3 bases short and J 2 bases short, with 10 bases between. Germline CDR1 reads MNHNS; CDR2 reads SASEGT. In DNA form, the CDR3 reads TGTGCCAGCAGTGATGTCGGGGTAAACTATGGCTACACCTTC. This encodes CASSDVGVNYGYTF.

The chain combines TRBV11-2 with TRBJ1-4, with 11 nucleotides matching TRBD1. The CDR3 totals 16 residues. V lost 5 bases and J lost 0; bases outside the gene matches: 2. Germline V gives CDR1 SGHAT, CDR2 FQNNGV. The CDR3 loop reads CASSRDRGTTNEKLFF. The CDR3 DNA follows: TGTGCCAGCAGCAGGGACAGGGGGACAACTAATGAAAAACTGTTTTTT.

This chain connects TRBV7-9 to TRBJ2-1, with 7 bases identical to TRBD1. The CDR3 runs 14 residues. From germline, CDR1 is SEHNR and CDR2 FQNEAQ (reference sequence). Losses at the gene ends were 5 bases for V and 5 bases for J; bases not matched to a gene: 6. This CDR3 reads CASSRPGTDNEQFF. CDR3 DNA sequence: TGTGCCAGCAGCCGCCCGGGGACAGACAATGAGCAGTTCTTC. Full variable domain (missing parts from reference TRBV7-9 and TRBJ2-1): DTGVSQNPRHKITKRGQNVTFRCDPISEHNRLYWYRQTLGQGPEFLTYFQNEAQLEKSRLLSDRFSAERPKGSFSTLEIQRTEQGDSAMYLCASSRPGTDNEQFFGPGTRLTVL.

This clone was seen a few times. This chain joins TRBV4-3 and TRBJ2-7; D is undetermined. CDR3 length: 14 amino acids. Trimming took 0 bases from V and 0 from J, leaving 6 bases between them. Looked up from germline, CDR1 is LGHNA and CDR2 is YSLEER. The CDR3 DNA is TGCGCCAGCAGCCAAGATACAGACTCCTACGAGCAGTACTTC. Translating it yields CASSQDTDSYEQYF.

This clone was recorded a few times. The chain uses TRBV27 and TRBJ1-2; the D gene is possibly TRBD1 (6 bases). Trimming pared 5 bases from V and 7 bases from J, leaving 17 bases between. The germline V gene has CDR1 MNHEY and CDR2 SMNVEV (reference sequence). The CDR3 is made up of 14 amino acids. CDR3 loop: CASSPSPRGLGYTF. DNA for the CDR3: TGTGCCAGCAGTCCATCTCCCAGGGGCCTTGGCTACACCTTC.

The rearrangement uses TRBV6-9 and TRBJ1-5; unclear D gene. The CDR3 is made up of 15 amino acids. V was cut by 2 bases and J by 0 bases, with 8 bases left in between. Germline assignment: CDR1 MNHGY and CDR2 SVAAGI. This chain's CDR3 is CASSYRVTSNQPQHF. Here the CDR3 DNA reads TGTGCCAGCAGTTATCGAGTAACTAGCAATCAGCCCCAGCATTTT.

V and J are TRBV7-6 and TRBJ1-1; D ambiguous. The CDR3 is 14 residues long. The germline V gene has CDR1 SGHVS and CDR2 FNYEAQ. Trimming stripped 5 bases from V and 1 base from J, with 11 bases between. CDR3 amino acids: CASSRTDSNTEAFF. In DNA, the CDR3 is TGTGCCAGCAGCCGGACTGATTCGAACACTGAAGCTTTCTTT.

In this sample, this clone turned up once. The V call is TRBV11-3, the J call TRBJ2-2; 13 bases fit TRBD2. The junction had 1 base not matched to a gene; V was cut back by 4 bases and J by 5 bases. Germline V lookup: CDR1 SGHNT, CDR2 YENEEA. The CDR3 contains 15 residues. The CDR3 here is CASSSGLAGTGELFF. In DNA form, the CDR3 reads TGTGCCAGCAGCTCGGGACTAGCGGGGACCGGGGAGCTGTTTTTT.

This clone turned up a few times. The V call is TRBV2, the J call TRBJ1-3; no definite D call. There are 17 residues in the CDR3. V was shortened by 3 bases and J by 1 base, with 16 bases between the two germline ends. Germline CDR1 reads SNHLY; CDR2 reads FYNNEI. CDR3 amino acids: CASSEFLGADSGNTIYF. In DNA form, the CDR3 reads TGTGCCAGCAGTGAGTTTTTGGGAGCCGATTCTGGAAACACCATATATTTT. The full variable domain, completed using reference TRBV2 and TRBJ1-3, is EPEVTQTPSHQVTQMGQEVILRCVPISNHLYFYWYRQILGQKVEFLVSFYNNEISEKSEIFDDQFSVERPDGSNFTLKIRSTKLEDSAMYFCASSEFLGADSGNTIYFGEGSWLTVV.

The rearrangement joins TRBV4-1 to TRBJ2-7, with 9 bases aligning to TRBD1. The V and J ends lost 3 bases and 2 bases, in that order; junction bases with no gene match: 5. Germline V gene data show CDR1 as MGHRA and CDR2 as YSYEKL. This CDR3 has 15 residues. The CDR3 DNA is TGCGCCAGCAGCCAGGACCGGGACAGGGCCTACGAGCAGTACTTC. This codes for CASSQDRDRAYEQYF.

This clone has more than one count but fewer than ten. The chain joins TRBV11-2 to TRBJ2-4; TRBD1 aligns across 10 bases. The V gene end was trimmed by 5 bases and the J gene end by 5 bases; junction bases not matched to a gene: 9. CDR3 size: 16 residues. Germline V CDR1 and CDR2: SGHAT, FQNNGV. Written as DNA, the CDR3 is TGTGCCAGCAGCGTGACCGGGACAGGGGCTGAAAACATTCAGTACTTC. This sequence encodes CASSVTGTGAENIQYF.

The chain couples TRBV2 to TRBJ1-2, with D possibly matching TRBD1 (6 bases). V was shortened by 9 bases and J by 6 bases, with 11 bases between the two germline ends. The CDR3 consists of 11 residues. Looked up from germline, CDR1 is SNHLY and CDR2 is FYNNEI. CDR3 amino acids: CARRQEHGYTF. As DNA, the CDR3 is TGTGCCAGAAGACAGGAACATGGCTACACCTTC.

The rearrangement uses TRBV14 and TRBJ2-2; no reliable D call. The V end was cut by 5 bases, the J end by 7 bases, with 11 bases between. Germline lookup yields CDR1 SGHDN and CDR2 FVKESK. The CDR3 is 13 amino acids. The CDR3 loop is CASSSISDGELFF. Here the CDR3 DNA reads TGTGCCAGCAGCTCTATAAGTGACGGGGAGCTGTTTTTT.